A single sample gave rise to the 22 T cell receptor beta chains below, sequenced in a study of T-cell reconstitution after alpha-beta-depleted transplantation in children. Preparing the TCRbeta library involved the use of unique molecular identifiers. TCRdb re-analysed the PCR reads in MiXCR, keeping a single row per CDR3 protein. The data hold under 300,000 distinct CDR3 sequences, with roughly 12% observed a single time. This specimen consisted of peripheral blood, obtained 180 days after TCRalphabeta/CD19-depleted stem cell transplant. The receptors originated from a male patient under 10 years old who had a stem cell transplant for chronic granulomatous disease, so the T cells may come from the graft donor.

This clonotype was found many times. The chain employs TRBV7-2 and TRBJ1-1; a weak D match, TRBD1 (6 bases). This CDR3 is 21 amino acids long. Trimming stripped 5 bases from V and 3 bases from J, with 34 bases between. The germline gives CDR1 SGHTA, CDR2 FQGNSA. Written as DNA, the CDR3 is TGTGCCAGCAGCCCCCTCATCGGGCCGCACCGGGGGGCATTCCCTTACACTGAAGCTTTCTTT. Its protein is CASSPLIGPHRGAFPYTEAFF.

This clonotype has at least ten counts. The chain uses TRBV5-6 and TRBJ2-7; a weak D match, TRBD1 (6 bases). Germline-derived CDR1 and CDR2 are SGHDT and YYEEEE. V was cut by 0 bases and J by 6 bases, with 13 bases left in between. The length of the CDR3 is 14 residues. In DNA form, the CDR3 reads TGTGCCAGCAGCTTGGTTGCCAGGGGAATCGAGCAGTACTTC. It yields the protein CASSLVARGIEQYF.

This clonotype was seen many times. The chain combines TRBV5-5 with TRBJ2-3, with 15 positions matching TRBD2. The germline V gene has CDR1 SGHKS and CDR2 YYEKEE (reference sequence). The junction had 8 bases not matched to a gene; V was cut back by 4 bases and J by 8 bases. CDR3 length: 16 residues. Written as DNA, the CDR3 is TGTGCCAGCAGCATTGGACTAGCGGGAGGGCCCGGTACGCAGTATTTT. This encodes CASSIGLAGGPGTQYF.

The table lists this clonotype with many counts. This chain links TRBV20-1 with TRBJ2-3, with 9 bases lining up with TRBD1. V lost 2 bases, J lost 6 bases, and 3 bases stayed unmatched. Germline CDR1 is DFQATT and CDR2 is SNEGSKA (reference sequence). The CDR3 is 13 amino acids. CDR3 protein: CSARRTGVDTQYF. Written as DNA, the CDR3 is TGCAGTGCTAGACGGACAGGGGTCGATACGCAGTATTTT.

This clonotype was found a few times. J is TRBJ2-1 and V is TRBV20-1; 11 nucleotides align to TRBD2. CDR1 and CDR2 from the germline V gene are DFQATT and SNEGSKA (reference sequence). J gave up 4 bases and V 1 base, and 3 bases lay outside the gene matches. There are 15 residues in the CDR3. Written as DNA, the CDR3 is TGCAGTGCTAGAGCACTAGCGGGGGCATACAATGAGCAGTTCTTC. This sequence encodes CSARALAGAYNEQFF.

Concerning this clonotype itself: This may come from a read error, since a much larger clone is one base off. The chain is built from TRBV5-1 and TRBJ1-6; TRBD1 aligns across 8 bases. The CDR3 covers 18 residues. Germline loops: CDR1 SGHRS, CDR2 YFSETQ. This CDR3 reads CASSPSGLTGAYNSPLPF. The CDR3 bases are TGCGCCAGCAGCCCCTCGGGGCTGACAGGGGCCTATAATTCACCCCTCCCCTTT.

Many counts were recorded for this clonotype. V gene TRBV5-6 combines with J gene TRBJ1-1, with no clear D. This CDR3 comprises 15 residues. Germline V lookup: CDR1 SGHDT, CDR2 YYEEEE. The V end was cut by 4 bases, the J end by 1 base, with 14 bases between. The CDR3 DNA reads TGTGCCAGCAGCCTTGTCGGGCTTGCGAACACTGAAGCTTTCTTT. Protein: CASSLVGLANTEAFF.

In this sample, this clonotype turned up many times. V usage is TRBV29-1 and J usage is TRBJ2-3; D is unresolved. This CDR3 is built from 11 residues. V lost 4 bases and J lost 4, with 6 bases in between. Germline V CDR1 and CDR2: SQVTM, ANQGSEA. This CDR3 reads CSVGWSDTQYF. Here the CDR3 DNA reads TGCAGCGTTGGTTGGTCAGATACGCAGTATTTT.

This clonotype occurred many times. The rearrangement uses TRBV7-2 and TRBJ2-3, with D perhaps TRBD2 (5 bases). Germline V gives CDR1 SGHTA, CDR2 FQGNSA. V was cut by 2 bases and J by 10 bases, with 10 bases left in between. This CDR3 comprises 12 residues. The DNA of the CDR3 is TGTGCCAGCAGCTTAACCGGGATTGCGCAGTATTTT. This codes for CASSLTGIAQYF.

This clonotype showed up many times. V and J are TRBV20-1 and TRBJ1-5, with TRBD1 identical over 9 bases. Germline-derived CDR1 and CDR2 are DFQATT and SNEGSKA (reference sequence). The CDR3 loop spans 15 amino acids. V lost 2 bases, J lost 6 bases, and 8 bases stayed unmatched. CDR3 nucleotides: TGCAGTGCTAGAAAACCGGGACAGGGTGTTCAGCCCCAGCATTTT. It codes for CSARKPGQGVQPQHF.

This clonotype has a count of ten or more. The gene calls are TRBV15 and TRBJ2-1, with 8 nucleotides matching TRBD2. The CDR3 spans 16 residues. In germline, CDR1 is LNHNV, CDR2 YYDKDF (reference sequence). The V gene end was trimmed by 0 bases and the J gene end by 7 bases; junction bases not matched to a gene: 8. The CDR3 loop reads CATSRDLSGSWNEQFF. CDR3 bases: TGTGCCACCAGCAGAGATTTGAGCGGGAGTTGGAATGAGCAGTTCTTC.

At least ten counts were recorded for this clonotype. The chain couples TRBV25-1 to TRBJ2-2; D uncertain. The CDR3 consists of 12 residues. Trimming stripped 8 bases from V and 6 bases from J, with 10 bases between. Germline CDR1 reads MGHDK; CDR2 reads SYGVNS. In DNA, the CDR3 is TGTGCCAGCCAACTCGGTCCCGGGGAGCTGTTTTTT. Its translation is CASQLGPGELFF.

This clonotype occurred many times. V usage is TRBV7-2 and J usage is TRBJ2-1; D is unresolved. The CDR3 is made up of 14 amino acids. Germline V gene data show CDR1 as SGHTA and CDR2 as FQGNSA. V lost 4 bases and J 0 bases, leaving 7 bases between the germline ends. The CDR3, as DNA: TGTGCCAGCAGCTCAATGAGCTCCTACAATGAGCAGTTCTTC. Amino acid sequence: CASSSMSSYNEQFF.

This clonotype has at least ten counts. The V gene is TRBV4-1, the J gene TRBJ2-1, with 7 bases matching TRBD1. With 6 bases clipped from V and 6 bases from J, the junction kept 14 bases outside the gene matches. The CDR3 is 16 residues long. CDR1 is MGHRA and CDR2 is YSYEKL in the germline V gene. CDR3 nucleotides: TGCGCCAGCAGACAATACCAGGGGGTGAGGGGCAATGAGCAGTTCTTC. Its protein product is CASRQYQGVRGNEQFF.

This chain uses TRBV12-3 or TRBV12-4 with TRBJ2-3; the match to TRBD2 covers 16 bases. The V and J ends lost 5 bases and 0 bases, in that order; junction bases with no gene match: 5. There are 18 residues in the CDR3. CDR3: CASSLGLAGGPSTDTQYF. The DNA for the CDR3 is TGTGCCAGCAGTCTGGGACTAGCGGGGGGGCCCAGCACAGATACGCAGTATTTT.

This clonotype came up many times. V gene TRBV12-3 or TRBV12-4 combines with J gene TRBJ1-2; D is ambiguous. V was shortened by 9 bases and J by 7 bases, with 24 bases between the two germline ends. The CDR3 spans 15 residues. CDR3 residues: CASSRSSALLGGYTF. CDR3 coding DNA: TGTGCCAGTTCCCGGTCGTCGGCCCTACTAGGTGGCTACACCTTC.

The rearrangement joins TRBV7-6 to TRBJ2-1, with 9 bases fitting TRBD1. Germline CDR1 reads SGHVS; CDR2 reads FNYEAQ. The V segment lost 6 bases and the J segment 4 bases; nucleotides outside the gene matches: 13. CDR3 size: 17 residues. This CDR3 reads CASSPRDRVGLYNEQFF. In DNA form, the CDR3 reads TGTGCCAGCAGTCCACGGGACAGGGTGGGGTTATACAATGAGCAGTTCTTC.

This clonotype was seen at least ten times. The rearrangement joins TRBV19 to TRBJ2-1; 7 nucleotides match TRBD2. This CDR3 region has 16 residues. V lost 3 bases and J lost 7; bases outside the gene matches: 12. Germline assignment: CDR1 LNHDA and CDR2 SQIVND (reference sequence). The CDR3 nucleotides are TGTGCCAGTAGTATTTGGCGGGAGTTATATTCGAATGAGCAGTTCTTC. This sequence encodes CASSIWRELYSNEQFF.

This clonotype was seen more than once but under ten times. V is TRBV5-6 and J is TRBJ2-5; TRBD2 is a possible D gene (6 bases). Germline V gives CDR1 SGHDT, CDR2 YYEEEE. This CDR3 contains 15 residues. The V gene lost 2 bases and the J gene lost 2 bases, with 13 bases spanning the gap. The CDR3 loop reads CASSFRGKLQETQYF. The CDR3 DNA is TGTGCCAGCAGCTTTCGGGGGAAACTGCAAGAGACCCAGTACTTC.

This clonotype occurred many times. The chain employs TRBV29-1 and TRBJ2-1; 7 nucleotides agree with TRBD2. The germline V gene has CDR1 SQVTM and CDR2 ANQGSEA. This CDR3 region has 15 residues. V dropped 5 bases and J dropped 4; count of bases not matched to a gene: 11. CDR3 sequence: CSVIPGTTPYNEQFF. CDR3 nucleotide sequence: TGCAGCGTTATTCCCGGGACTACACCGTACAATGAGCAGTTCTTC.

In its sample, this clonotype was seen many times. The rearrangement joins TRBV9 to TRBJ1-2; D remains unclear. The CDR3 covers 12 residues. The germline V and J ends were trimmed by 0 bases and 9 bases, with 9 bases remaining between them. CDR1 is SGDLS and CDR2 is YYNGEE in the germline V gene. CDR3 protein: CASSVDDGSYTF. The CDR3 nucleotides read TGTGCCAGCAGCGTAGACGACGGCAGCTACACCTTC.

This clonotype was detected ten times or more. The gene calls are TRBV20-1 and TRBJ2-3; either TRBD1 or TRBD2 may fit D (5 bases each). Deletions cut 0 bases from V and 2 bases from J, with 15 bases between. Germline assignment: CDR1 DFQATT and CDR2 SNEGSKA (reference sequence). This CDR3 has 16 residues. CDR3 DNA sequence: TGCAGTGCTAGAGATTTCGGCAGGGAGACCACAGATACGCAGTATTTT. Translated, it gives CSARDFGRETTDTQYF.